The rows below give T cell receptor beta chains drawn from one sample of a study of shared clonotypes between healthy human individuals. TCRdb's table, derived via immunoSEQ multiplex PCR, lists solely in-frame clones and lacks some. The repertoire holds roughly 330,000 clones, with around two thirds as singletons. The sample taken for sequencing was memory CD4+ T cells sorted from blood. Receptor source: a man aged 25-45 years in good health. CDR3s include the opening cysteine and the closing phenylalanine or tryptophan. The D gene is left open where the match is weak. Clone size appears in some rows only: once, few, many, or a class for an expanded clone.

j_gene	abundance	v_gene	d_gene	CDR3aa	CDR3nt
TRBJ1-3	.	TRBV29-1	.	CSVVGGRNSGNTIYF	TGCAGCGTTGTAGGGGGAAGAAACTCTGGAAACACCATATATTTT
TRBJ1-1	many	TRBV6-1	.	CASSGDRLRGRTFF	TGTGCCAGCAGTGGCGACAGGCTTCGGGGGAGGACTTTCTTT
TRBJ1-4	few	TRBV6-1	.	CASSEIGQSVELFF	TGTGCCAGCAGTGAAATTGGACAGAGCGTGGAACTGTTTTTT
TRBJ2-5	many	TRBV28	.	CASSPSWVQETQYF	TGTGCCAGCAGCCCCAGTTGGGTGCAAGAGACCCAGTACTTC
TRBJ2-1	few	TRBV6-5	.	CASMLYNEQFF	TGTGCCAGCATGCTCTACAATGAGCAGTTCTTC
TRBJ2-1	.	TRBV18	TRBD1	CASSPGQAYNEQFF	TGTGCCAGCTCACCGGGACAGGCCTACAATGAGCAGTTCTTC
TRBJ1-5	.	TRBV28	.	CASSLPGQNQPQHF	TGTGCCAGCAGTTTACCCGGACAGAATCAGCCCCAGCATTTT
TRBJ2-3	.	TRBV2	.	CASSEVAGTQYF	TGTGCCAGCAGTGAGGTCGCGGGTACGCAGTATTTT
TRBJ1-3	few	TRBV15	.	CATSRDSITGNTIYF	TGTGCCACCAGCAGAGATAGTATTACTGGAAACACCATATATTTT
TRBJ1-5	.	TRBV15	.	CATSRGGVSNQPQHF	TGTGCCACCAGCAGAGGAGGGGTTTCCAATCAGCCCCAGCATTTT
TRBJ1-2	few	TRBV7-2	.	CASSLGQASRYGYTF	TGTGCCAGCAGCTTAGGACAGGCCTCGAGGTATGGCTACACCTTC
TRBJ2-5	.	TRBV7-2	.	CASSFKVETQYF	TGTGCCAGCAGCTTCAAAGTGGAGACCCAGTACTTC
TRBJ1-2	many	TRBV5-1	.	CASSVLGPEGYTF	TGCGCCAGCAGCGTACTGGGTCCAGAGGGCTACACCTTC
TRBJ2-7	few	TRBV19	.	CASSMGPRGPSGYEQYF	TGTGCCAGTAGTATGGGGCCCCGGGGGCCTTCAGGCTACGAGCAGTACTTC
TRBJ2-5	.	TRBV18	.	CASSSDEQETQYF	TGTGCCAGCTCTAGCGACGAACAAGAGACCCAGTACTTC
TRBJ2-7	.	TRBV11-2	.	CASTPLSGMAYEQYF	TGTGCCAGCACCCCCCTATCGGGGATGGCCTACGAGCAGTACTTC
TRBJ2-5	once	TRBV7-6	.	CASSLLIAETQYF	TGTGCCAGCAGCTTATTAATAGCGGAGACCCAGTACTTC